The next 32 T cell receptor beta chains were all read from a single sample in a study of identifying expanded T cells in peripheral blood. Sequencing used immunoSEQ multiplex PCR; TCRdb keeps in-frame clones, though not all of them. The sample holds some 78,000 clones, approximately 85% seen once. Sequencing was carried out using blood. The receptor source for this set is a person aged 18 to 75 in good health.

The rearrangement joins TRBV6-5 to TRBJ2-7; 7 bases align to TRBD2. The CDR3 sequence is 14 residues long. Germline-derived CDR1 and CDR2 are MNHEY and SVGAGI. The V gene end was trimmed by 2 bases and the J gene end by 2 bases; junction bases not matched to a gene: 3. This CDR3 reads CASSYGRETYEQYF. CDR3 nucleotide sequence: TGTGCCAGCAGTTACGGGCGGGAGACCTACGAGCAGTACTTC.

The chain couples TRBV19 to TRBJ2-5; 9 bases are shared with TRBD2. The CDR3 has 14 amino acids. The V gene's germline CDR1 is LNHDA and CDR2 SQIVND (reference sequence). V lost 5 bases and J lost 5; bases outside the gene matches: 6. CDR3 nucleotides: TGTGCCAGTAGTCCGGGACTAGCCGCGGAGACCCAGTACTTC. Encoded protein: CASSPGLAAETQYF.

J is TRBJ1-4 and V is TRBV9, with 7 nucleotides matching TRBD1. The length of the CDR3 is 15 residues. J was trimmed by 5 bases and V by 4 bases; bases with no gene match: 8. In germline, CDR1 is SGDLS, CDR2 YYNGEE. The CDR3 is CASSPRGQINEKLFF. CDR3 sequence (DNA): TGTGCCAGCAGCCCCCGGGGACAGATCAATGAAAAACTGTTTTTT.

V usage is TRBV19 and J usage is TRBJ2-7, with 11 bases fitting TRBD2. V trimming: 6 bases; J trimming: 2 bases; junction bases outside the gene matches: 9. Looked up from germline, CDR1 is LNHDA and CDR2 is SQIVND (reference sequence). The CDR3 is 16 residues long. The CDR3 DNA follows: TGTGCCAGTAGCCCGACAGGGACTAGCGGCACCTACGAGCAGTACTTC. This translates into CASSPTGTSGTYEQYF.

This clone was counted between two and nine times. CDR3 region: CSVSETGRNEQFF. DNA of the CDR3: TGCAGCGTTTCCGAGACAGGGAGAAATGAGCAGTTCTTC. This sequence joins TRBV29-1 and TRBJ2-1; 7 bases match TRBD1. Germline V gene lookup returns CDR1 SQVTM and CDR2 ANQGSEA. The V and J ends lost 5 bases and 7 bases, in that order; junction bases with no gene match: 8. This CDR3 region has 13 residues.

The gene calls are TRBV18 and TRBJ1-2, with D possibly being TRBD1 (6 bases). This CDR3 is 16 amino acids long. Germline V gene lookup returns CDR1 KGHSH and CDR2 LQKENI. With 1 base removed from V and 7 bases from J, the gap between germline ends came to 19 bases. CDR3 nucleotides: TGTGCCAGCTCACCACGATTAGGTAACAGGGAAGGTGGCTACACCTTC. It translates to CASSPRLGNREGGYTF.

V and J are TRBV28 and TRBJ1-1, with D maybe TRBD1 (6 bases). The CDR3 consists of 15 residues. Trimming removed 6 bases at V and 3 bases at J, with 17 bases between. Germline V gene data show CDR1 as MDHEN and CDR2 as SYDVKM. The CDR3: CASRLDTGRDTEAFF. DNA of the CDR3: TGTGCCAGCAGATTGGATACAGGGAGGGACACTGAAGCTTTCTTT. Variable domain in full (rest from reference TRBV28 and TRBJ1-1): DVKVTQSSRYLVKRTGEKVFLECVQDMDHENMFWYRQDPGLGLRLIYFSYDVKMKEKGDIPEGYSVSREKKERFSLILESASTNQTSMYLCASRLDTGRDTEAFFGQGTRLTVV.

The rearrangement uses TRBV18 and TRBJ2-7; TRBD1 or TRBD2 may be the D gene (5 bases each). The CDR3 runs 17 residues. Germline lookup yields CDR1 KGHSH and CDR2 LQKENI. V was pared by 3 bases and J by 0 bases, with 18 bases between. The DNA for the CDR3 is TGTGCCAGCTCACCCCAAACGGGACGTTCGAGCTCCTACGAGCAGTACTTC. It yields the protein CASSPQTGRSSSYEQYF.

This clone was seen a few times. V and J are TRBV28 and TRBJ2-2; TRBD1 might be the D (5 bases). CDR1 is MDHEN, CDR2 SYDVKM, per germline. The CDR3 is made up of 14 amino acids. V was cut by 6 bases and J by 6 bases, with 14 bases left in between. The CDR3 sequence is CASRSPGFSGELFF. CDR3 in DNA: TGTGCCAGCAGATCCCCAGGGTTCTCCGGGGAGCTGTTTTTT. The whole variable domain, filled in from reference TRBV28 and TRBJ2-2, reads DVKVTQSSRYLVKRTGEKVFLECVQDMDHENMFWYRQDPGLGLRLIYFSYDVKMKEKGDIPEGYSVSREKKERFSLILESASTNQTSMYLCASRSPGFSGELFFGEGSRLTVL.

The V call is TRBV6-1, the J call TRBJ2-7; TRBD1 aligns across 10 bases. V shed 10 bases, J shed 7 bases, and the junction held 13 bases outside the gene matches. The CDR3 consists of 14 residues. Germline loops: CDR1 MNHNS, CDR2 SASEGT. In DNA form, the CDR3 reads TGTGCCATCCGGGGAGACAGGGGGCCACGGGAGCAGTACTTC. Translation gives CAIRGDRGPREQYF.

The chain is built from TRBV11-2 and TRBJ2-3, with 10 bases fitting TRBD2. Trimming removed 4 bases from V and 5 bases from J; junction bases left unmatched: 6. This CDR3 comprises 15 residues. Germline CDR1 is SGHAT and CDR2 is FQNNGV. The CDR3 spells CASSSGLAAQDTQYF. The CDR3 DNA sequence: TGTGCCAGCAGCTCCGGACTAGCGGCGCAAGATACGCAGTATTTT.

This clone showed up just a few times. The chain links TRBV5-4 to TRBJ2-1; D could derive from TRBD1 or TRBD2 (5 bases each). From germline, CDR1 is SGHNT and CDR2 YYREEE (reference sequence). The V gene lost 6 bases and the J gene lost 5 bases, with 30 bases spanning the gap. The CDR3 is made up of 19 amino acids. The CDR3, as DNA: TGTGCCAGCACCATTTTTAATTTATTGGGGGAAAAGGGCAACAATGAGCAGTTCTTC. This codes for CASTIFNLLGEKGNNEQFF.

The chain couples TRBV2 to TRBJ1-5; 8 bases match TRBD1. The CDR3 consists of 19 residues. The V segment lost 2 bases and the J segment 0 bases; nucleotides outside the gene matches: 12. In germline, CDR1 is SNHLY, CDR2 FYNNEI. CDR3 in DNA: TGTGCCAGCAGTGAACCCCCCAGGGGGCCATTTTATAGCAATCAGCCCCAGCATTTT. This gives the protein CASSEPPRGPFYSNQPQHF. Complete variable domain (other parts from reference TRBV2 and TRBJ1-5): EPEVTQTPSHQVTQMGQEVILRCVPISNHLYFYWYRQILGQKVEFLVSFYNNEISEKSEIFDDQFSVERPDGSNFTLKIRSTKLEDSAMYFCASSEPPRGPFYSNQPQHFGDGTRLSIL.

This chain connects TRBV6-6 to TRBJ1-5; 7 bases line up with TRBD1. Losses at the gene ends were 5 bases for V and 5 bases for J; bases not matched to a gene: 6. The CDR3 is 14 amino acids. CDR1 and CDR2 from the germline V gene are MNHNY and SVGAGI (reference sequence). CDR3 nucleotide sequence: TGTGCCAGCAGTGACCCTACAGGGGATCAGCCCCAGCATTTT. As protein: CASSDPTGDQPQHF.

CDR3 sequence reads: CAIGTASTDTQYF. The CDR3 DNA sequence: TGTGCCATCGGGACGGCTAGCACAGATACGCAGTATTTT. The chain couples TRBV28 to TRBJ2-3; either TRBD1 or TRBD2 may fit D (5 bases each). The germline gives CDR1 MDHEN, CDR2 SYDVKM. Trimming left V 10 bases short and J 0 bases short, with 11 bases between. The CDR3 has 13 amino acids.

The J gene is TRBJ2-3, the V gene TRBV27, with D unclear. V gave up 7 bases and J gave up 0 bases, with 8 bases separating them. This CDR3 spans 13 amino acids. Germline CDR1 MNHEY, CDR2 SMNVEV (reference sequence). For the CDR3, the DNA is TGTGCCAGCATAGGCACTAGCACAGATACGCAGTATTTT. This gives the protein CASIGTSTDTQYF.

V gene TRBV19 combines with J gene TRBJ1-2, with D tentatively TRBD1 (6 bases). Germline V CDR1 and CDR2: LNHDA, SQIVND (reference sequence). Trimming took 7 bases from V and 4 from J, leaving 16 bases between them. The CDR3 is made up of 14 amino acids. The CDR3 region has the DNA TGTGCCAGTACTATCTCCGGGACAAGCTATGGCTACACCTTC. Translated: CASTISGTSYGYTF.

This clone was detected once. The CDR3 region has the DNA TGTGCCAGCAGTGAAGAGACAGGGAACACCGGGGAGCTGTTTTTT. Its translation: CASSEETGNTGELFF. V gene TRBV6-1 combines with J gene TRBJ2-2, with D perhaps TRBD1 (6 bases). Trimming cost V 1 base and J 1 base, with 7 bases left between them. This CDR3 region has 15 residues. The germline gives CDR1 MNHNS, CDR2 SASEGT.

The chain's CDR3 is CASSPGLALGEQFF. CDR3 DNA sequence: TGTGCCAGCAGTCCGGGACTAGCACTTGGCGAGCAGTTCTTC. The rearrangement links TRBV28 to TRBJ2-1, with TRBD2 identical over 9 bases. CDR1 and CDR2 from the germline V gene are MDHEN and SYDVKM. The V segment lost 5 bases and the J segment 10 bases; nucleotides outside the gene matches: 9. The CDR3 is 14 amino acids.

The rearrangement uses TRBV2 and TRBJ2-5; 7 bases align to TRBD1. Germline assignment: CDR1 SNHLY and CDR2 FYNNEI. Trimming took 8 bases from V and 5 from J; bases not matched to a gene: 11. This CDR3 is built from 14 residues. Written as DNA, the CDR3 is TGTGCCAGCGGACCCGGGACAGCCGCGGAGACCCAGTACTTC. As protein: CASGPGTAAETQYF. Supplemented by reference TRBV2 and TRBJ2-5, the full variable domain reads EPEVTQTPSHQVTQMGQEVILRCVPISNHLYFYWYRQILGQKVEFLVSFYNNEISEKSEIFDDQFSVERPDGSNFTLKIRSTKLEDSAMYFCASGPGTAAETQYFGPGTRLLVL.

This rearrangement joins TRBV6-1 to TRBJ1-4; 10 bases line up with TRBD1. V lost 4 bases, J lost 8 bases, and 4 bases stayed unmatched. CDR1 MNHNS and CDR2 SASEGT come from the germline V gene. The CDR3 totals 14 residues. The DNA for the CDR3 is TGTGCCAGCAGTGGGGGACAGGGGAAGGAAAAACTGTTTTTT. Its protein product is CASSGGQGKEKLFF.

The rearrangement links TRBV7-3 to TRBJ2-5; 7 positions match TRBD2. Germline trimming cut 2 bases from V and 0 bases from J; bases unmatched to any gene: 3. The CDR3 runs to 15 residues. CDR1 and CDR2 from the germline V gene are SGHTA and FQGTGA. For the CDR3, the DNA is TGTGCCAGCAGCTTAGGTAGCGGGTACCAAGAGACCCAGTACTTC. Its translation is CASSLGSGYQETQYF. The complete variable domain, with remaining parts taken from reference TRBV7-3 and TRBJ2-5, reads GAGVSQTPSNKVTEKGKYVELRCDPISGHTALYWYRQSLGQGPEFLIYFQGTGAADDSGLPNDRFFAVRPEGSVSTLKIQRTERGDSAVYLCASSLGSGYQETQYFGPGTRLLVL.

This clone appeared a few times. This chain links TRBV27 with TRBJ2-3; 8 bases line up with TRBD2. Germline V gene lookup returns CDR1 MNHEY and CDR2 SMNVEV (reference sequence). The CDR3 extends over 16 amino acids. J lost 3 bases, V lost 8 bases, and 13 bases had no gene match. The CDR3, as DNA: TGTGCCAGCCGCCTGGGACCGGGAGGGCCGACAGATACGCAGTATTTT. Translating gives CASRLGPGGPTDTQYF.

Only a few counts were recorded for this clone. The V call is TRBV7-2, the J call TRBJ2-5, with a possible D match to TRBD1 (6 bases). V lost 5 bases, J lost 2 bases, and 12 bases lay in between. This CDR3 is 14 amino acids long. Per the germline V gene, CDR1 is SGHTA and CDR2 is FQGNSA. The CDR3 sequence is CASSQRGNQETQYF. CDR3 nucleotide sequence: TGTGCCAGCAGCCAGAGGGGGAATCAAGAGACCCAGTACTTC.

The rearrangement uses TRBV11-2 and TRBJ2-3; possibly TRBD2 for D (6 bases). Germline V CDR1 and CDR2: SGHAT, FQNNGV. The V end lost 0 bases, the J end lost 1 base, and 11 bases lay between the germline ends. CDR3 size: 16 residues. The CDR3 sequence is CASSLDGGEGTDTQYF. CDR3 in DNA: TGTGCCAGCAGCTTAGATGGCGGGGAAGGCACAGATACGCAGTATTTT.

This clone was observed once. The rearrangement links TRBV29-1 to TRBJ2-2; 9 bases align to TRBD1. V lost 4 bases, J lost 0 bases, and 9 bases stayed unmatched. This CDR3 comprises 17 residues. In germline, CDR1 is SQVTM, CDR2 ANQGSEA. The chain's CDR3 is CSVAQQGAGANTGELFF. The CDR3 DNA sequence: TGCAGCGTTGCACAACAGGGGGCCGGTGCGAACACCGGGGAGCTGTTTTTT.

The chain uses TRBV9 and TRBJ2-5; 9 bases are a match to TRBD2. CDR3 length: 17 amino acids. The germline gives CDR1 SGDLS, CDR2 YYNGEE. Trimming took 0 bases from V and 2 from J; bases not matched to a gene: 8. The chain's CDR3 is CASSVVGSLAGQETQYF. The CDR3 DNA reads TGTGCCAGCAGCGTAGTGGGAAGTCTAGCGGGGCAAGAGACCCAGTACTTC.

The CDR3 loop reads CASRPSDGPYGYTF. The CDR3 bases are TGTGCCAGCAGACCAAGTGACGGCCCCTATGGCTACACCTTC. The rearrangement uses TRBV6-6 and TRBJ1-2; D is uncertain. The CDR3 sequence is 14 residues long. From germline, CDR1 is MNHNY and CDR2 SVGAGI (reference sequence). The V end lost 6 bases, the J end lost 4 bases, and 15 bases lay between the germline ends.

This sequence joins TRBV4-1 and TRBJ1-5; tentative D call: TRBD1 (6 bases). The CDR3 extends over 16 amino acids. The ends were cut back, 0 bases at V and 2 bases at J, with 11 bases in the middle. Germline V gene data show CDR1 as MGHRA and CDR2 as YSYEKL. CDR3 in amino acids: CASSQEGGTGNQPQHF. CDR3 sequence (DNA): TGCGCCAGCAGCCAAGAAGGGGGAACAGGCAATCAGCCCCAGCATTTT.

The gene calls are TRBV6-5 and TRBJ2-2; maybe TRBD2 (7 bases). Germline values: CDR1 MNHEY, CDR2 SVGAGI. CDR3 length: 13 residues. Trimming took 8 bases from V and 9 from J, leaving 16 bases between them. This CDR3 reads CASALGGGRELFF. The CDR3 DNA is TGTGCCAGCGCTCTAGGGGGGGGAAGGGAGCTGTTTTTT.

Worth noting for this clone: One end of the junction does not line up with germline, which may come from a read error. The chain has TRBV7-7 and TRBJ2-3; D is ambiguous. The germline CDR1 and CDR2 sequences are SSHAT and FNYEAQ (reference sequence). CDR3 size: 13 residues. The CDR3 DNA is TGTGCTAGCAGCTTAGACCGCACAGATACGCAGTATTTT. Its protein product is CASSLDRTDTQYF.

The chain couples TRBV18 to TRBJ1-5; D possibly corresponds to TRBD1 (5 bases). The germline V gene has CDR1 KGHSH and CDR2 LQKENI. V lost 0 bases, J lost 0 bases, and 9 bases lay in between. The CDR3 runs 16 residues. DNA of the CDR3: TGTGCCAGCTCACCACCCGGGGACCTTAGCAATCAGCCCCAGCATTTT. This encodes CASSPPGDLSNQPQHF.